A single sample gave rise to the 27 T cell receptor beta chains below, sequenced in a study of somatic mutations in cytotoxic T cells in rheumatoid arthritis. Profiled with immunoSEQ multiplex PCR; TCRdb holds only in-frame clones, not every one. Among approximately 9,700 clones listed, approximately 80% were seen once. Source material: CD8+ T cells sorted from blood. These receptors came from an adult with rheumatoid arthritis.

Written as DNA, the CDR3 is TGTGCCAGCATTCAGGGTGGTGAAAAACTGTTTTTT. It specifies CASIQGGEKLFF. This rearrangement joins TRBV6-1 to TRBJ1-4, with D possibly TRBD1 on 5 matching bases. This CDR3 region has 12 residues. From germline, CDR1 is MNHNS and CDR2 SASEGT. Trimming removed 7 bases at V and 7 bases at J, with 10 bases between.

A single count supports this clone. The chain has TRBV5-1 and TRBJ2-1; the match to TRBD2 covers 8 bases. V gave up 0 bases and J gave up 8 bases; unmatched junction bases: 10. Per germline, CDR1 SGHRS and CDR2 YFSETQ. The CDR3 spans 16 residues. The CDR3 sequence: CASSLVGGASFDEQFF. The CDR3 DNA reads as TGCGCCAGCAGCTTGGTCGGGGGGGCGTCTTTCGATGAGCAGTTCTTC. Filled out from reference TRBV5-1 and TRBJ2-1, the complete variable domain reads KAGVTQTPRYLIKTRGQQVTLSCSPISGHRSVSWYQQTPGQGLQFLFEYFSETQRNKGNFPGRFSGRQFSNSRSEMNVSTLELGDSALYLCASSLVGGASFDEQFFGPGTRLTVL.

The table lists this clone with a few counts. This sequence joins TRBV5-1 and TRBJ1-1; possibly TRBD1 for D (5 bases). Germline V gene lookup returns CDR1 SGHRS and CDR2 YFSETQ. The germline V and J ends were trimmed by 3 bases and 3 bases, with 9 bases remaining between them. The CDR3 covers 13 residues. The CDR3 spells CASSSTADTEAFF. The CDR3 region has the DNA TGCGCCAGCAGCTCGACAGCAGACACTGAAGCTTTCTTT.

This rearrangement joins TRBV2 to TRBJ1-4, with D maybe TRBD1 (6 bases). Germline CDR1 SNHLY, CDR2 FYNNEI. V was cut by 5 bases and J by 13 bases, with 14 bases left in between. The CDR3 runs to 12 residues. CDR3 in DNA: TGTGCCAGCAGTTACAGGGTATGGGGACTGTTTTTT. Translated: CASSYRVWGLFF.

The chain joins TRBV9 to TRBJ2-7, with D maybe TRBD2 (5 bases). The germline V gene has CDR1 SGDLS and CDR2 YYNGEE. CDR3 size: 16 residues. Trimming stripped 3 bases from V and 0 bases from J, with 16 bases between. The DNA for the CDR3 is TGTGCCAGCAGCGCGTCGGGAAGGGATCCCTCCTACGAGCAGTACTTC. Translating it yields CASSASGRDPSYEQYF.

The V gene is TRBV19, the J gene TRBJ2-2; no clear D gene. CDR3 length: 14 residues. V lost 3 bases, J lost 4 bases, and 9 bases lay in between. Germline CDR1 LNHDA, CDR2 SQIVND (reference sequence). CDR3 sequence reads: CASSMASSTGELFF. CDR3 bases: TGTGCCAGTAGTATGGCCAGCAGCACCGGGGAGCTGTTTTTT.

The chain is built from TRBV5-1 and TRBJ1-1; no definite D call. The CDR3 loop spans 14 amino acids. Between the trimmed V and J ends, which lost 1 base and 1 base, there was a span of 8 bases. Germline V gene sequence: CDR1 SGHRS, CDR2 YFSETQ. The CDR3 DNA sequence: TGCGCCAGCAGCTTGAGGACTGCGAACACTGAAGCTTTCTTT. Translation gives CASSLRTANTEAFF.

The chain is built from TRBV7-6 and TRBJ2-3; D may correspond to TRBD1 or TRBD2 (5 bases each). There are 19 residues in the CDR3. V dropped 5 bases and J dropped 0 bases, with 24 bases sitting between them. Germline lookup yields CDR1 SGHVS and CDR2 FNYEAQ. DNA for the CDR3: TGTGCCAGCAGCCCCCTCCGGGACCACCCTGACTATAGCACAGATACGCAGTATTTT. Protein product: CASSPLRDHPDYSTDTQYF.

V usage is TRBV28 and J usage is TRBJ1-1; 7 nucleotides align to TRBD1. Trimming at V came to 3 bases and at J to 10 bases, leaving 11 bases not matched to a gene. Germline V lookup: CDR1 MDHEN, CDR2 SYDVKM. This CDR3 contains 14 residues. The CDR3 loop reads CASSFSRQGWGAFF. As DNA, the CDR3 is TGTGCCAGCAGTTTCTCGCGACAGGGCTGGGGAGCTTTCTTT. The variable domain in full, completed from reference TRBV28 and TRBJ1-1, reads DVKVTQSSRYLVKRTGEKVFLECVQDMDHENMFWYRQDPGLGLRLIYFSYDVKMKEKGDIPEGYSVSREKKERFSLILESASTNQTSMYLCASSFSRQGWGAFFGQGTRLTVV.

The V gene is TRBV7-9, the J gene TRBJ2-2; D is undetermined. The germline gives CDR1 SEHNR, CDR2 FQNEAQ (reference sequence). The length of the CDR3 is 10 residues. Trimming stripped 10 bases from V and 3 bases from J, with 3 bases between. The CDR3 sequence: CATDTGELFF. CDR3 in DNA: TGTGCCACCGACACCGGGGAGCTGTTTTTT. Filled out from reference TRBV7-9 and TRBJ2-2, the complete variable domain reads DTGVSQNPRHKITKRGQNVTFRCDPISEHNRLYWYRQTLGQGPEFLTYFQNEAQLEKSRLLSDRFSAERPKGSFSTLEIQRTEQGDSAMYLCATDTGELFFGEGSRLTVL.

J is TRBJ2-7 and V is TRBV9, with D unresolved. V lost 2 bases and J lost 1, with 10 bases in between. Germline-derived CDR1 and CDR2 are SGDLS and YYNGEE. This CDR3 has 14 amino acids. The CDR3 nucleotides read TGTGCCAGCAGCGTCCGGTGGGAATCCTACGAGCAGTACTTC. It is translated as CASSVRWESYEQYF.

This clone was seen a few times. V gene TRBV27 combines with J gene TRBJ1-6; TRBD1 matches at 9 bases. Germline V gene lookup returns CDR1 MNHEY and CDR2 SMNVEV (reference sequence). Losses at the gene ends were 8 bases for V and 8 bases for J; bases not matched to a gene: 7. This CDR3 is built from 14 residues. CDR3: CASGSGTGYSPLHF. Written as DNA, the CDR3 is TGTGCCAGCGGGTCCGGGACAGGGTATTCACCCCTCCACTTT.

This sequence joins TRBV23-1 and TRBJ1-2; D is unresolved. TRBV23-1 is marked as an open reading frame, function uncertain. CDR3 length equals 13 residues. Trimming removed 10 bases from V and 8 bases from J, with 20 bases in between. CDR3: CATVGHKKTGYTF. Here the CDR3 DNA reads TGCGCCACCGTCGGGCACAAGAAGACGGGCTACACCTTC.

The J gene is TRBJ1-1, the V gene TRBV9; a possible D gene is TRBD1 (5 bases). Germline V gene lookup returns CDR1 SGDLS and CDR2 YYNGEE. The CDR3 is 15 residues long. Between the trimmed V and J ends, which lost 1 base and 3 bases, there was a span of 13 bases. The CDR3 is CASSVSGRADTEAFF. CDR3 sequence (DNA): TGTGCCAGCAGCGTATCGGGCAGGGCGGACACTGAAGCTTTCTTT.

This clone came up once. The chain couples TRBV5-4 to TRBJ2-7; no firm D call. The CDR3 length is 12 residues. V was clipped by 4 bases and J by 0 bases, with 5 bases between them. Germline V CDR1 and CDR2: SGHNT, YYREEE (reference sequence). This CDR3 is CASSANSYEQYF. The CDR3 DNA is TGTGCCAGCAGCGCCAACTCCTACGAGCAGTACTTC.

The chain combines TRBV7-2 with TRBJ2-2; 9 nucleotides align to TRBD2. The germline V gene encodes CDR1 SGHTA and CDR2 FQGNSA. The ends lost 2 bases at V and 8 bases at J; junction bases unmatched: 9. The CDR3 contains 16 residues. The CDR3: CASSLIAGALLGELFF. As DNA, the CDR3 is TGTGCCAGCAGCTTAATAGCGGGGGCCCTACTAGGGGAGCTGTTTTTT.

The rearrangement links TRBV27 to TRBJ2-7; TRBD2 might be the D (5 bases). Per the germline V gene, CDR1 is MNHEY and CDR2 is SMNVEV (reference sequence). Trimming pared 5 bases from V and 6 bases from J, leaving 14 bases between. The CDR3 covers 13 residues. CDR3 in amino acids: CASSLSEGFEQYF. Here the CDR3 DNA reads TGTGCCAGCAGTCTCAGTGAGGGCTTCGAGCAGTACTTC.

This clone has a single count. This chain links TRBV5-1 with TRBJ2-5, with 13 bases lining up with TRBD2. The CDR3 consists of 17 residues. J gave up 0 bases and V 4 bases, and 6 bases lay outside the gene matches. CDR1 is SGHRS and CDR2 is YFSETQ in the germline V gene. The CDR3 sequence is CASSTGTSGMYQETQYF. CDR3 nucleotide sequence: TGCGCCAGCAGCACGGGGACTAGCGGGATGTACCAAGAGACCCAGTACTTC. Supplemented by reference TRBV5-1 and TRBJ2-5, the full variable domain reads KAGVTQTPRYLIKTRGQQVTLSCSPISGHRSVSWYQQTPGQGLQFLFEYFSETQRNKGNFPGRFSGRQFSNSRSEMNVSTLELGDSALYLCASSTGTSGMYQETQYFGPGTRLLVL.

The chain employs TRBV15 and TRBJ2-3, with D maybe TRBD2 (5 bases). V was trimmed by 7 bases and J by 5 bases, leaving 10 bases between them. This CDR3 has 12 residues. Germline V gene data show CDR1 as LNHNV and CDR2 as YYDKDF (reference sequence). The CDR3 bases are TGTGCCACCACCATACTAGGAGATACGCAGTATTTT. It codes for CATTILGDTQYF.

The rearrangement links TRBV27 to TRBJ2-1, with TRBD2 matching 9 bases. Trimming cost V 5 bases and J 4 bases; bases outside gene matches: 9. This CDR3 comprises 16 residues. CDR1 and CDR2 (germline): MNHEY, SMNVEV (reference sequence). CDR3: CASSVTIAGAYNEQFF. The CDR3 DNA is TGTGCCAGCAGTGTCACAATAGCGGGAGCATACAATGAGCAGTTCTTC.

This clone occurred once. V gene TRBV5-6 combines with J gene TRBJ2-7; D call uncertain. V lost 2 bases, J lost 3 bases, and 12 bases lay in between. The CDR3 is 14 amino acids. Looked up from germline, CDR1 is SGHDT and CDR2 is YYEEEE. CDR3 nucleotide sequence: TGTGCCAGCAGCTTCGGGCTCCAAGGCTACGAGCAGTACTTC. As protein: CASSFGLQGYEQYF.

V is TRBV2 and J is TRBJ1-5, with D uncertain. V was trimmed by 1 base and J by 3 bases, leaving 10 bases between them. CDR1 is SNHLY, CDR2 FYNNEI, per germline. The length of the CDR3 is 15 residues. The CDR3 DNA follows: TGTGCCAGCAGTGAAGGAACGGGGTTCAATCAGCCCCAGCATTTT. Translated, it gives CASSEGTGFNQPQHF.

The chain links TRBV30 to TRBJ1-6, with a possible D match to TRBD1 (5 bases). This CDR3 region has 14 residues. The ends were cut back, 5 bases at V and 6 bases at J, with 14 bases in the middle. Germline V lookup: CDR1 GTSNPN, CDR2 SVGIG (reference sequence). In nucleotides, the CDR3 is TGTGCCTGGTCCCCCGGGACGATTAATTCACCCCTCCACTTT. Translating gives CAWSPGTINSPLHF.

The sample holds a few counts of this clone. The rearrangement links TRBV7-9 to TRBJ2-5; no clear D gene. CDR3 size: 10 residues. Trimming shortened V by 1 base and J by 6 bases, and 0 bases separated the two germline ends. Germline V gives CDR1 SEHNR, CDR2 FQNEAQ (reference sequence). The CDR3 DNA sequence: TGTGCCAGCAGCTTAGAGACCCAGTACTTC. It encodes CASSLETQYF.

The chain employs TRBV7-9 and TRBJ1-1; 11 positions match TRBD1. The trim removed 4 bases at V and 6 bases at J, leaving 13 bases unmatched. The CDR3 runs to 17 residues. The germline V gene has CDR1 SEHNR and CDR2 FQNEAQ (reference sequence). The DNA of the CDR3 is TGTGCCAGCAGCTGGACAGGGGGCGTCGTGGATAGGCCTGAAGCTTTCTTT. This encodes CASSWTGGVVDRPEAFF. The full variable domain, with the rest looked up from reference TRBV7-9 and TRBJ1-1, is DTGVSQNPRHKITKRGQNVTFRCDPISEHNRLYWYRQTLGQGPEFLTYFQNEAQLEKSRLLSDRFSAERPKGSFSTLEIQRTEQGDSAMYLCASSWTGGVVDRPEAFFGQGTRLTVV.

The rearrangement uses TRBV7-8 and TRBJ2-5; 8 bases map to TRBD2. The end of the DNA fits TRBJ2-7 better, so the J call may be wrong. CDR3 size: 16 residues. Germline CDR1 SGHVS, CDR2 FQNEAQ. The CDR3 DNA reads TGTGCCAGCAGCCTGACTAGCGCGATATTATCCTACGAGCAGTACTTC. Encoded protein: CASSLTSAILSYEQYF.

This clone was recorded only once. The V gene is TRBV4-2, the J gene TRBJ2-1; 12 positions match TRBD2. CDR1 and CDR2 from the germline V gene are LGHNA and YNFKEQ. This CDR3 has 15 residues. Trimming removed 3 bases from V and 3 bases from J; junction bases left unmatched: 0. In DNA form, the CDR3 reads TGTGCCAGCAGCCAGACTAGCGGGGGCTACAATGAGCAGTTCTTC. The encoded protein is CASSQTSGGYNEQFF.